This TCR beta chain emerged from a study of OX40 agonist ivuxolimab in advanced cancers. The CDR3 loop spans 13 amino acids. Trimming removed 7 bases at V and 0 bases at J, with 13 bases between. The V gene's germline CDR1 is GTSNPN and CDR2 SVGIG (reference sequence). Study results and caveats: The study found that CD8+ T cells averaged more expanded clones than CD4+.

Anyone with autoimmune disease history or systemic immunosuppression was excluded. Researchers took blood at baseline, on cycle 4 day 1, and on cycle 7 day 1. Comment on this clone: Its antigen remains unknown.

Here immunoSEQ multiplex PCR was the method, and the copy in TCRdb shows in-frame clones only, minus some. The sample carries about 62,000 clones, over 75% recorded once. The rearrangement uses TRBV30 and TRBJ2-7; D gene unclear. Source: CD4+ or CD8+ T cells sorted from blood, taken in a trial of the OX40 agonist ivuxolimab. The TCR sequence derives from an adult with an advanced solid tumor such as melanoma, head and neck, liver or kidney cancer. In DNA form, the CDR3 reads TGTGCCTCTACCGAGATGGGCTCCTACGAGCAGTACTTC. Residues: CASTEMGSYEQYF.